This T cell receptor beta chain came from a study of T-cell memory formation after mild COVID-19. TCR alpha and TCR beta cDNA libraries carrying sample barcodes and UMIs came from 5'RACE with constant-segment primers. TCRdb passed the 5' RACE reads through MiXCR, listing each CDR3 protein once. The sample records roughly 620,000 distinct CDR3 sequences, over 15% being singletons. Germline-derived CDR1 and CDR2 are DFQATT and SNEGSKA (reference sequence). V lost 2 bases and J lost 0, with 11 bases in between. The CDR3 contains 14 residues. Details on this clonotype: The target antigen is unknown.

Points from the study as a whole: CD4+ contracting clones lay mainly in CM and EM, CD8+ ones in EMRA. Several responding clones turned up in pre-infection memory, indicating that cross-reactive memory may have taken part.

The J gene is TRBJ2-7, the V gene TRBV20-1, with D hard to call. This receptor was identified in an adult woman who had mild COVID-19 (a few samples of this study predate the infection). Cell type and time point are not known. The material sequenced was PBMCs or a T cell subset sorted from them (not recorded which). In nucleotides, the CDR3 is TGCAGTGCTAGAACCGCGGTAAGCTCCTACGAGCAGTACTTC. Translation gives CSARTAVSSYEQYF.